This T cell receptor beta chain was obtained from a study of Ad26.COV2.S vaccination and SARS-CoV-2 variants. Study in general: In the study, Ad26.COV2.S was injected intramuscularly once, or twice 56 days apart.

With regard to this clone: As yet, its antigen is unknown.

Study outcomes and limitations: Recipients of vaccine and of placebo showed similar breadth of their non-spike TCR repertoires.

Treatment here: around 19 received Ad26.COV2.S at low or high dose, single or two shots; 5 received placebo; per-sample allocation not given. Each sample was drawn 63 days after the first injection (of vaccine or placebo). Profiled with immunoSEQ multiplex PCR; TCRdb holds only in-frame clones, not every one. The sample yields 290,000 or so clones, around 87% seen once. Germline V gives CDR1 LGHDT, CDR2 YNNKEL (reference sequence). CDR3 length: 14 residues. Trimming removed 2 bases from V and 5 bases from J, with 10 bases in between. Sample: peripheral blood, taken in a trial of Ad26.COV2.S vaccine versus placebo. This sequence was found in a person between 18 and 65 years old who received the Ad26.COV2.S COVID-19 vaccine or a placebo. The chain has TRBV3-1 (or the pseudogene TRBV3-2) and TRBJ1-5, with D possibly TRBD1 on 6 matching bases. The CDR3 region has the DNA TGTGCCAGCAGCCAAAGGGACACAGATCAGCCCCAGCATTTT. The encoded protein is CASSQRDTDQPQHF.